This T cell receptor (beta chain) appears in the sequencing data of a study of T cell responses to AZD1222 COVID-19 vaccine. CDR3 length: 15 amino acids. Looked up from germline, CDR1 is SGHRS and CDR2 is YFSETQ. Trimming removed 0 bases from V and 1 base from J; junction bases left unmatched: 3. The data were produced by immunoSEQ multiplex PCR, yet TCRdb's version contains in-frame clones alone and is incomplete. The table has under 250,000 clones, roughly 91% seen once. Study-wide results and limits: The span of vaccine-associated CD4 TCRs extended across spike, with dominance at 160-218 and 743-854.

On this clone: Its antigen is not identified. Within the sample, other DNA sequences also encode this same CDR3.

The V and J genes are TRBV5-1 and TRBJ1-1, with TRBD1 matching over 7 bases. The clonotype was recovered from an adult in good health. This specimen was peripheral blood, taken on day 0 of MenACWY control vaccination. The DNA of the CDR3 is TGCGCCAGCAGCTTGGGTCCAGGGGGGAACACTGAAGCTTTCTTT. Protein sequence: CASSLGPGGNTEAFF.